The clone carrying this T cell receptor beta chain was observed a handful of times. Its antigen is currently unknown. Individually, cDNA molecules had unique molecular identifiers attached to them. TCRdb called the 5' RACE reads again in MiXCR, with one record for every CDR3 protein. The sample holds about 100,000 distinct CDR3 sequences, 11% seen once. This entry is derived from a study of early T cells in non-severe SARS-CoV-2 infection. Study results and caveats: Private and CD4 specificities were missed by VDJdb matching, skewed to anti-spike CD8.

Trimming removed 6 bases from V and 0 bases from J, with 15 bases in between. The germline gives CDR1 DFQATT, CDR2 SNEGSKA (reference sequence). This CDR3 contains 14 residues. The receptor's source is an adult who was a healthcare worker with PCR-confirmed SARS-CoV-2 infection or an uninfected control (not recorded which). Material: whole blood. The rearrangement joins TRBV20-1 to TRBJ2-7; D is undetermined. DNA for the CDR3: TGCAGTGCGAGCACCAGCCAGAGCTCCTACGAGCAGTACTTC. Translation gives CSASTSQSSYEQYF.